Listed below are T cell receptor beta chains from one sample, sequenced in a study of T cell repertoires in cytomegalovirus infection. TCRdb itself ran the reads through MiXCR, one entry per CDR3 protein. Of some 180,000 distinct CDR3 sequences listed, roughly a fifth are singletons. The sequenced material came from PBMCs. These receptors were taken from a human donor in good health (CMV status not recorded). Some clones in this sample may be carry-over from other donors' samples. Both conserved end residues are part of each CDR3. The order of the fields is V gene, clone size, D gene, J gene, CDR3 length, CDR3 protein, CDR3 DNA. A D gene is named only where the DNA matches it firmly. Where a row states a size, it is once, few, many or the class of an expanded clone; other rows omit it.

TRBV11-2	.	.	TRBJ2-3	14	CASSLVARTDTQYF	TGTGCCAGCAGCTTGGTTGCCCGCACAGATACGCAGTATTTT
TRBV28	.	.	TRBJ1-2	17	CASSLRGKQPYNYGYTF	TGTGCCAGCAGTTTACGTGGGAAACAGCCTTATAACTATGGCTACACCTTC
TRBV20-1	.	.	TRBJ2-7	14	CSAAKGSGVKEQYF	TGCAGTGCCGCTAAGGGGTCGGGAGTGAAGGAGCAGTACTTC
TRBV7-9	few	.	TRBJ2-1	14	CASSLDRGSDEQFF	TGTGCCAGCAGCTTAGACCGGGGTAGCGATGAGCAGTTCTTC
TRBV19	.	TRBD2	TRBJ2-7	14	CASSMPGRGGEQYF	TGTGCCAGTAGTATGCCGGGGAGGGGAGGCGAGCAGTACTTC
TRBV4-2	.	TRBD2	TRBJ2-7	16	CASSQDPRQRGGEQYF	TGTGCCAGCAGCCAAGATCCCCGACAGCGGGGGGGCGAGCAGTACTTC
TRBV7-2	.	.	TRBJ1-2	14	CASSFLRGAGGYTF	TGTGCCAGCAGCTTCCTTCGGGGGGCGGGCGGCTACACCTTC
TRBV7-2	.	.	TRBJ1-3	15	CASSFGRSSGNTIYF	TGTGCCAGCAGCTTCGGACGGAGCTCTGGAAACACCATATATTTT
TRBV24-1	.	.	TRBJ1-2	13	CATSDFQGYGYTF	TGTGCCACCAGTGATTTTCAGGGGTATGGCTACACCTTC
TRBV14	few	.	TRBJ2-1	13	CASSPTLVHEQFF	TGTGCCAGCAGCCCGACCCTAGTGCATGAGCAGTTCTTC
TRBV12-3/TRBV12-4	many	.	TRBJ2-5	15	CASRSAGRAKETQYF	TGTGCCAGCAGAAGTGCCGGACGGGCCAAAGAGACCCAGTACTTC
TRBV11-2	.	.	TRBJ2-3	12	CASRLGADTQYF	TGTGCCAGCAGGCTGGGAGCAGATACGCAGTATTTT
TRBV6-1	many	TRBD2	TRBJ2-2	15	CASTLRGANTGELFF	TGTGCCAGCACTCTGCGGGGGGCCAACACCGGGGAGCTGTTTTTT
TRBV4-1	few	.	TRBJ2-3	13	CASSQQGTDTQYF	TGCGCCAGCAGCCAGCAGGGTACAGATACGCAGTATTTT
TRBV6-5	few	.	TRBJ1-3	16	CASSLTRLSAGNTIYF	TGTGCCAGCAGTTTGACACGTCTCTCTGCTGGAAACACCATATATTTT
TRBV19	.	TRBD1	TRBJ1-1	16	CASSVPRTGWGTEAFF	TGTGCCAGTAGTGTACCGCGGACAGGGTGGGGTACTGAAGCTTTCTTT
TRBV7-2	many	TRBD1	TRBJ1-4	14	CASSTGGAAEKLFF	TGTGCCAGCAGCACAGGGGGCGCGGCTGAAAAACTGTTTTTT
TRBV12-3/TRBV12-4	.	TRBD2	TRBJ2-1	16	CASSPPPGGTYNEQFF	TGTGCCAGCAGTCCACCTCCCGGGGGGACCTACAATGAGCAGTTCTTC
TRBV5-4	many	TRBD1	TRBJ2-3	18	CASSLKPGQGATTDTQYF	TGTGCCAGCAGCTTGAAACCGGGACAGGGGGCAACCACAGATACGCAGTATTTT
TRBV20-1	once	TRBD2	TRBJ2-2	16	CSALPVGRANTGELFF	TGCAGTGCTCTCCCGGTCGGGAGGGCGAACACCGGGGAGCTGTTTTTT
TRBV30	.	TRBD1	TRBJ2-1	17	CAWSRPYPGQGANDQFF	TGTGCCTGGAGTCGACCGTATCCGGGACAGGGGGCGAATGATCAGTTCTTC
TRBV7-6	many	.	TRBJ1-2	13	CASSPQGNYGYTF	TGTGCCAGCAGCCCACAGGGAAACTATGGCTACACCTTC
TRBV6-4	.	.	TRBJ2-1	16	CASSVDAGSAVNEQFF	TGTGCCAGCAGTGTTGATGCAGGGTCGGCTGTGAATGAGCAGTTCTTC
TRBV28	.	.	TRBJ2-7	13	CASSLGVSNEQYF	TGTGCCAGCAGTTTAGGGGTGTCCAACGAGCAGTACTTC
TRBV29-1	few	.	TRBJ2-7	12	CSVAAGSVEQYF	TGCAGCGTTGCGGCAGGGTCAGTCGAGCAGTACTTC
TRBV2	.	TRBD1	TRBJ1-2	14	CASIGVTGNYGYTF	TGTGCCAGCATCGGCGTGACAGGGAACTATGGCTACACCTTC
TRBV7-9	.	.	TRBJ1-2	12	CASSLGTNGYTF	TGTGCCAGCAGCTTAGGGACAAACGGCTACACCTTC
TRBV2	.	.	TRBJ2-7	12	CASSEGIGEQYF	TGTGCCAGCAGTGAAGGGATCGGCGAGCAGTACTTC
TRBV29-1	few	.	TRBJ1-1	11	CSVRRNTEAFF	TGCAGCGTCCGCCGTAACACTGAAGCTTTCTTT
TRBV24-1	.	.	TRBJ2-1	16	CATSPSGGFSYNEQFF	TGTGCCACCAGCCCTTCGGGGGGCTTCTCCTACAATGAGCAGTTCTTC
TRBV7-8	many	TRBD1	TRBJ1-5	20	CASSRFVRGQGPIVDQPQHF	TGTGCCAGCAGCCGATTTGTTCGTGGACAGGGGCCGATAGTAGATCAGCCCCAGCATTTT
TRBV6-1	few	TRBD1	TRBJ1-1	14	CAGNLDRGRTEAFF	TGTGCCGGTAACCTAGACAGGGGTAGAACTGAAGCTTTCTTT
TRBV5-1	.	.	TRBJ2-1	14	CASTVWGLTNEQFF	TGCGCCAGCACTGTGTGGGGGCTAACCAATGAGCAGTTCTTC
TRBV7-6	.	.	TRBJ2-1	14	CASSSRDIDNEQFF	TGTGCCAGCAGCTCAAGGGACATAGACAATGAGCAGTTCTTC
TRBV10-3	few	TRBD1	TRBJ1-2	14	CAIQGTPGQYGYTF	TGTGCCATCCAAGGTACCCCGGGACAGTATGGCTACACCTTC
TRBV7-2	.	TRBD1	TRBJ1-3	15	CASSQSRQGANTIYF	TGTGCCAGCAGCCAATCCAGACAGGGGGCAAACACCATATATTTT
TRBV10-3	.	TRBD1	TRBJ2-5	15	CAISDGQGFRETQYF	TGTGCCATCAGTGACGGACAGGGGTTCCGTGAGACCCAGTACTTC
TRBV4-2	few	TRBD2	TRBJ2-3	18	CASSQEPRLAGYADTQYF	TGTGCCAGCAGCCAAGAACCACGGCTAGCGGGGTATGCAGATACGCAGTATTTT
TRBV6-2/TRBV6-3	.	.	TRBJ1-1	17	CASSYPTGSLQNTEAFF	TGTGCCAGCAGTTATCCAACAGGTTCCCTTCAGAACACTGAAGCTTTCTTT
TRBV12-3/TRBV12-4	.	TRBD1	TRBJ1-2	16	CASSFRDRGPNYGYTF	TGTGCCAGCAGTTTCCGGGACAGAGGACCTAACTATGGCTACACCTTC
TRBV6-1	few	.	TRBJ2-3	10	CASREDTQYF	TGTGCCAGCAGGGAGGATACGCAGTATTTT